Following are 14 T cell receptor beta chains from one sample sequenced in a study of T cell repertoires in cytomegalovirus infection. Using its own MiXCR run on the reads, TCRdb lists one record per CDR3 protein. The sample contains fewer than 300,000 distinct CDR3 sequences, 20% to 30% of which appear only once. Material: PBMCs. The receptors were gathered from a human donor in good health (CMV status not recorded). Some clones in this sample may be carry-over from other donors' samples.

The chain recombines TRBV7-9 with TRBJ1-2; 7 bases agree with TRBD1. The CDR3 has 15 residues. J gave up 5 bases and V 5 bases, and 11 bases lay outside the gene matches. The germline V gene has CDR1 SEHNR and CDR2 FQNEAQ (reference sequence). The CDR3 spells CASSPRVGRGYGYTF. The CDR3 nucleotides are TGTGCCAGCAGCCCTAGGGTGGGCAGGGGGTATGGCTACACCTTC.

The chain links TRBV28 to TRBJ2-2; TRBD2 aligns across 7 bases. Trimming cost V 4 bases and J 2 bases; bases outside gene matches: 13. In germline, CDR1 is MDHEN, CDR2 SYDVKM. There are 18 residues in the CDR3. The DNA for the CDR3 is TGTGCCAGCAGTTCACCCCGAGTGGGGGGGGTTAACACCGGGGAGCTGTTTTTT. It specifies CASSSPRVGGVNTGELFF.

This clonotype has just a few counts. The chain is built from TRBV12-3 or TRBV12-4 and TRBJ2-1; D might be TRBD1 (6 bases). V gave up 3 bases and J gave up 2 bases, with 8 bases separating them. The CDR3 extends over 14 amino acids. The CDR3 region has the DNA TGTGCCAGCAGTTTTGGGACAACCTACAATGAGCAGTTCTTC. It encodes CASSFGTTYNEQFF.

This clonotype has just a few counts. The V gene is TRBV7-6, the J gene TRBJ1-6; weak D call: TRBD1 (6 bases). This CDR3 comprises 15 residues. Germline V gene data show CDR1 as SGHVS and CDR2 as FNYEAQ. Trimming stripped 1 base from V and 10 bases from J, with 14 bases between. CDR3 sequence (DNA): TGTGCCAGCAGCTTAGTAGGCGGGGGCCTATCACCCCTCCACTTT. Residues: CASSLVGGGLSPLHF.

V gene TRBV11-2 combines with J gene TRBJ2-4; a weak D match, TRBD1 (6 bases). From germline, CDR1 is SGHAT and CDR2 FQNNGV. The ends were cut back, 3 bases at V and 2 bases at J, with 8 bases in the middle. The CDR3 is 14 residues long. CDR3 bases: TGTGCCAGCAGCTTCCAGGGGTCCAAAAACATTCAGTACTTC. This gives the protein CASSFQGSKNIQYF.

The chain joins TRBV28 to TRBJ2-5; TRBD2 might be the D (5 bases). V dropped 2 bases and J dropped 5 bases, with 18 bases sitting between them. This CDR3 comprises 16 residues. Germline loops: CDR1 MDHEN, CDR2 SYDVKM. Here the CDR3 DNA reads TGTGCCAGCAGTTTAAGAGGACCGGGATCCCGGGAGACCCAGTACTTC. Translated, it gives CASSLRGPGSRETQYF.

This chain connects TRBV12-3 or TRBV12-4 to TRBJ2-1; D not certain. CDR3 length equals 12 residues. V lost 0 bases to trimming and J lost 10 bases, with 7 bases between them. CDR3 sequence reads: CASSLAGKEQFF. DNA for the CDR3: TGTGCCAGCAGTTTAGCGGGGAAAGAGCAGTTCTTC.

The rearrangement uses TRBV3-1 and TRBJ2-3; possibly TRBD1 or TRBD2 for D (5 bases each). The ends were cut back, 0 bases at V and 5 bases at J, with 21 bases in the middle. From germline, CDR1 is LGHDT and CDR2 YNNKEL (reference sequence). The CDR3 contains 18 residues. The CDR3 DNA reads TGTGCCAGCAGCCAAGATATTGGGGGACCTTGGAGCGGAGATACGCAGTATTTT. Translation gives CASSQDIGGPWSGDTQYF.

Note on this clonotype: This may stem from a read error, because a much larger clone lies one nucleotide away. The chain couples TRBV20-1 to TRBJ2-3; TRBD2 matches at 8 bases. This CDR3 spans 15 amino acids. With V trimmed by 8 bases and J by 1 base, 11 bases remained unmatched. Germline CDR1 DFQATT, CDR2 SNEGSKA (reference sequence). The CDR3, as DNA: TGCAGTACTACCGGGACTAGGGGGGGCACAGATACGCAGTATTTT. The encoded protein is CSTTGTRGGTDTQYF.

This clonotype was observed a handful of times. V is TRBV7-3 and J is TRBJ2-3; D possibly corresponds to TRBD1 (6 bases). This CDR3 comprises 13 residues. Trimming removed 8 bases from V and 5 bases from J, with 14 bases in between. Germline CDR1 is SGHTA and CDR2 is FQGTGA. CDR3 region: CASGLLGGDTQYF. DNA for the CDR3: TGTGCCAGCGGCCTTTTAGGGGGAGATACGCAGTATTTT.

This clonotype was counted at least ten times. The chain is built from TRBV7-2 and TRBJ1-5, with D maybe TRBD1 (6 bases). Trimming removed 5 bases at V and 6 bases at J, with 23 bases between. The CDR3 covers 17 residues. Germline CDR1 reads SGHTA; CDR2 reads FQGNSA. CDR3 amino acids: CASSPQGPWPAGQPQHF. CDR3 DNA: TGTGCCAGCAGCCCCCAGGGGCCTTGGCCGGCCGGTCAGCCCCAGCATTTT. The variable domain in full, with the rest retrieved from reference TRBV7-2 and TRBJ1-5, is GAGVSQSPSNKVTEKGKDVELRCDPISGHTALYWYRQSLGQGLEFLIYFQGNSAPDKSGLPSDRFSAERTGGSVSTLTIQRTQQEDSAVYLCASSPQGPWPAGQPQHFGDGTRLSIL.

This clonotype is labeled medium-sized. V and J are TRBV7-2 and TRBJ2-7; D gene unclear. Deletions cut 5 bases from V and 3 bases from J, with 14 bases between. Germline V gene sequence: CDR1 SGHTA, CDR2 FQGNSA. The CDR3 contains 14 residues. This CDR3 reads CASSPYSPSYEQYF. The CDR3 nucleotides read TGTGCCAGCAGCCCCTACAGTCCCAGCTACGAGCAGTACTTC.

As to this clonotype: Given the absence of the conserved phenylalanine or tryptophan at the CDR3 end, a read error is likely. Because the CDR3's place on the DNA is in doubt, the DNA is left out and the CDR3 is given as listed by TCRdb. The chain uses TRBV28 and TRBJ1-1. The CDR3 is 13 residues long, counting both termini. The germline V gene has CDR1 MDHEN and CDR2 SYDVKM. CDR3 loop: CASSPGREGRLIG.

In its sample, this clonotype was seen a few times. J is TRBJ2-3 and V is TRBV11-1; D perhaps matches TRBD2 (5 bases). This CDR3 contains 14 residues. Per germline, CDR1 SGHAT and CDR2 FQDESV (reference sequence). The V gene lost 4 bases and the J gene lost 0 bases, with 8 bases spanning the gap. This CDR3 reads CASSSSPSTDTQYF. In DNA form, the CDR3 reads TGTGCCAGCAGCTCTAGCCCTAGCACAGATACGCAGTATTTT.